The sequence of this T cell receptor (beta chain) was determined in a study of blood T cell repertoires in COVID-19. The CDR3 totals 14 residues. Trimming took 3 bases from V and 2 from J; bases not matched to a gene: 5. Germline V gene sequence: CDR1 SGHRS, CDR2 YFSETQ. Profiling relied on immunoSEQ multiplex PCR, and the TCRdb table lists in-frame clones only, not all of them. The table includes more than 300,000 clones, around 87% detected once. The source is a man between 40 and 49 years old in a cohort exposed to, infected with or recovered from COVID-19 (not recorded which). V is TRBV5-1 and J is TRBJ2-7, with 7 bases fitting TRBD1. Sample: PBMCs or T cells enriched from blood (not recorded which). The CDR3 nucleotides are TGCGCCAGCAGCTCCCCGACAGGGACCTACGAGCAGTACTTC. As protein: CASSSPTGTYEQYF.